A single sample is the source of the 14 T cell receptor beta chains below, sequenced in a study of identical twins listed by TCRdb under 2016. The method was 5' RACE. The sequencer listed for this sample is Illumina HiSeq 2000. TCRdb itself trimmed the public reads at Q25 with fastp, ran MiXCR and retained productive beta chains. Entries that share a CDR3 protein sequence are merged under the most common genes and DNA. The sample profile shows some 230,000 distinct CDR3 sequences; roughly 7.1% of them were found once. The ten largest clones take up approximately 15% of the sample. The data were also submitted as part of a second study, on T cells expressing NK-cell markers.

Material for sequencing was CD8+ T cells sorted from blood. Every receptor here comes from a woman aged 18 to 35 in good health.

In this sample, this clonotype turned up a few times. The chain carries TRBV27 and TRBJ2-2; perhaps TRBD1 as D (5 bases). This CDR3 comprises 14 residues. Trimming took off 5 bases at V and 6 bases at J, with 13 bases between the two ends. Germline V lookup: CDR1 MNHEY, CDR2 SMNVEV (reference sequence). CDR3 sequence: CASSADRKPGELFF. The CDR3 coding sequence is TGTGCCAGCAGTGCCGACAGAAAACCCGGGGAGCTGTTTTTT.

Many counts were recorded for this clonotype. The rearrangement joins TRBV20-1 to TRBJ1-2, with TRBD1 as a possible D gene (6 bases). Germline CDR1 is DFQATT and CDR2 is SNEGSKA (reference sequence). CDR3 size: 13 residues. Trimming left V 6 bases short and J 4 bases short, with 15 bases between. CDR3 loop: CSAGGGGGYGYTF. The CDR3 DNA sequence: TGCAGTGCCGGGGGCGGAGGAGGCTATGGCTACACCTTC.

This clonotype came up many times. This chain joins TRBV12-3 or TRBV12-4 and TRBJ2-2; possibly TRBD1 or TRBD2 for D (5 bases each). V dropped 3 bases and J dropped 5 bases, with 7 bases sitting between them. The CDR3 consists of 13 residues. CDR3: CASSLGETGELFF. The CDR3 DNA sequence: TGTGCCAGCAGTTTGGGGGAGACCGGGGAGCTGTTTTTT.

This clonotype appeared a few times. The chain has TRBV12-3 or TRBV12-4 and TRBJ1-2; D gene ambiguous. The V end was cut by 3 bases, the J end by 7 bases, with 12 bases between. CDR3 length: 13 residues. In DNA form, the CDR3 reads TGTGCCAGCAGTTTTTTGGTGAGGGCTGGCTACACCTTC. Translation: CASSFLVRAGYTF.

This clonotype was picked up many times. CDR3 bases: TGTGCCAGCAGCCAAGGGATGGGGGTGCCCCAGCATTTT. This gives the protein CASSQGMGVPQHF. The chain is built from TRBV14 and TRBJ1-5; the D gene is possibly TRBD1 (5 bases). Germline CDR1 is SGHDN and CDR2 is FVKESK. V was pared by 1 base and J by 9 bases, with 10 bases between. The CDR3 loop spans 13 amino acids.

The V gene is TRBV6-2 or TRBV6-3, the J gene TRBJ2-1, with unresolved D. The CDR3 contains 13 residues. CDR1 and CDR2 (germline): MNHEY, SVGEGT. V lost 2 bases and J 7 bases, leaving 9 bases between the germline ends. This CDR3 is CASSYTRWNEQFF. The CDR3 bases are TGTGCCAGCAGTTACACCCGATGGAATGAGCAGTTCTTC.

This clonotype was seen a handful of times. The V call is TRBV6-1, the J call TRBJ1-5; TRBD1 is a possible D gene (6 bases). The CDR3 has 15 amino acids. Germline V gene lookup returns CDR1 MNHNS and CDR2 SASEGT. V was cut by 6 bases and J by 0 bases, with 12 bases left in between. Written as DNA, the CDR3 is TGTGCCAGCAGCGACAGGAGATATAGCAATCAGCCCCAGCATTTT. Its translation is CASSDRRYSNQPQHF.

This clonotype was detected many times. The rearrangement uses TRBV7-9 and TRBJ2-7; no reliable D call. CDR3 length equals 17 residues. Germline V gene sequence: CDR1 SEHNR, CDR2 FQNEAQ (reference sequence). Trimming took off 5 bases at V and 2 bases at J, with 22 bases between the two ends. The CDR3 spells CASSAPSFTGPTYEQYF. CDR3 nucleotides: TGTGCCAGCAGCGCCCCCTCTTTCACCGGCCCCACCTACGAGCAGTACTTC.

The chain uses TRBV7-9 and TRBJ2-3; no clear D. The CDR3 covers 14 residues. Germline CDR1 reads SEHNR; CDR2 reads FQNEAQ (reference sequence). V gave up 1 base and J gave up 3 bases, with 8 bases separating them. In DNA, the CDR3 is TGTGCCAGCAGCTTAGGGGGAATGACAGATACGCAGTATTTT. This gives the protein CASSLGGMTDTQYF.

This clonotype was seen more than once but under ten times. The rearrangement joins TRBV15 to TRBJ2-7; D call uncertain. There are 14 residues in the CDR3. CDR1 and CDR2 (germline): LNHNV, YYDKDF (reference sequence). The V gene lost 0 bases and the J gene lost 7 bases, with 13 bases spanning the gap. CDR3: CATSRDRGPREQYF. The DNA of the CDR3 is TGTGCCACCAGCAGAGATCGCGGACCTCGGGAGCAGTACTTC.

This clonotype was recorded a few times. V gene TRBV25-1 combines with J gene TRBJ2-3; D ambiguous. Between the trimmed V and J ends, which lost 4 bases and 2 bases, there was a span of 13 bases. The CDR3 sequence is 15 residues long. Germline V gene data show CDR1 as MGHDK and CDR2 as SYGVNS. Written as DNA, the CDR3 is TGTGCCAGCAGTGGGTTTGTTACATCCACAGATACGCAGTATTTT. Its translation is CASSGFVTSTDTQYF.

This clonotype was observed a handful of times. The V gene is TRBV2, the J gene TRBJ2-7; weak D call: TRBD2 (6 bases). V was clipped by 6 bases and J by 6 bases, with 21 bases between them. Germline CDR1 SNHLY, CDR2 FYNNEI. This CDR3 is 15 amino acids long. CDR3 sequence (DNA): TGTGCCAGCAGAGACTCCGGGACTGGGGTGGTCGAGCAGTACTTC. Translated, it gives CASRDSGTGVVEQYF.

The chain joins TRBV27 to TRBJ2-6; D is possibly TRBD1 (6 bases). This CDR3 has 17 residues. Germline V gives CDR1 MNHEY, CDR2 SMNVEV (reference sequence). Between the trimmed V and J ends, which lost 4 bases and 6 bases, there was a span of 19 bases. The CDR3 region has the DNA TGTGCCAGCAGTTCCCCCGGTGGGGGCGCTTTGGCCAACGTCCTGACTTTC. Protein sequence: CASSSPGGGALANVLTF.

The sample holds a few counts of this clonotype. The chain uses TRBV5-1 and TRBJ1-1; D unclear. Germline V gives CDR1 SGHRS, CDR2 YFSETQ. The CDR3 loop spans 15 amino acids. V was shortened by 3 bases and J by 4 bases, with 16 bases between the two germline ends. The CDR3 region is CASSSHHTEGTEAFF. The CDR3 DNA is TGCGCCAGCAGCTCACACCACACCGAGGGCACTGAAGCTTTCTTT.